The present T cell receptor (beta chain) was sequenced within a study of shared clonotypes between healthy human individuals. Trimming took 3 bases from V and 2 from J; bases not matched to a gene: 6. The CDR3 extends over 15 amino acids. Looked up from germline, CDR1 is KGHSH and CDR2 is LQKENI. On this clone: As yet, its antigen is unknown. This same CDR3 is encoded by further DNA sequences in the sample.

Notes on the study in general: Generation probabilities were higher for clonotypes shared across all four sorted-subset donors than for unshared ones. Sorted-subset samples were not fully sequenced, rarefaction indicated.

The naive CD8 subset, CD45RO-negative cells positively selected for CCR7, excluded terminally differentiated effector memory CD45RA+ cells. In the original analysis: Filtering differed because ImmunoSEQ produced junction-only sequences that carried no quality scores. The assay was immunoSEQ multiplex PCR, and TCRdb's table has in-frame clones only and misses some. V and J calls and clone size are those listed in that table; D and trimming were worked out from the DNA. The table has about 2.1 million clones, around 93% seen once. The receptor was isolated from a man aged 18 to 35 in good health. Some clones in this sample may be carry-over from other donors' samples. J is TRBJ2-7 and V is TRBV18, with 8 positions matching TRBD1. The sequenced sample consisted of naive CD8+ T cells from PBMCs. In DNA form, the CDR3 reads TGTGCCAGCTCACCCCCAGGACAGGGAGCCTACGAGCAGTACTTC. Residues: CASSPPGQGAYEQYF.